This TCR beta chain originates from a study of beta chain features in type 1 diabetes. About the study: Sorted cells examined across all samples numbered roughly 100 million.

This CDR3 is 16 amino acids long. Germline V lookup: CDR1 SGDLS, CDR2 YYNGEE. V gave up 4 bases and J gave up 2 bases; unmatched junction bases: 8. This clone was detected only a few times. No antigen is known for it. What was sequenced were expressed TCRB transcripts, since all of the isolated RNA had been reverse transcribed. Sequencing was performed with immunoSEQ multiplex PCR; in TCRdb, only in-frame clones are kept and a portion is missing. In the table there are about 330,000 clones, about 10% of which are singletons. Study observations and caveats: For Type 1 diabetes patients, all four CD4+ subsets carried TCRB CDR3s that were moderately but significantly shorter. Insertions at VDJ junctions were less frequent in type 1 diabetes patients. These patients also deleted more nucleotides at the same junctions. TCRB rearrangement may or may not be influenced by HLA type; here this remained unresolved.

The clonotype comes from a woman in her thirties in good health. This chain links TRBV9 with TRBJ2-3, with TRBD2 matching 9 bases. The sample comprised naive CD4+ T cells from blood. The CDR3 loop reads CASSFLRTSATDTQYF. The CDR3 DNA follows: TGTGCCAGCAGCTTCCTGAGGACTAGCGCCACAGATACGCAGTATTTT.